Below are 27 T cell receptor beta chains sequenced from a single sample in a study of cytomegalovirus exposure and HLA in healthy donors. 60 Vbeta and 13 Jbeta primers were used in PCR. TCRdb keeps only in-frame clones here, not all; method: immunoSEQ multiplex PCR. Among more than 70,000 clones, around three quarters were seen once, and the ten largest hold roughly 3%. Input material: PBMCs. The origin of the receptors is a man between 40 and 49 years old in good health and CMV-seronegative.

DNA for the CDR3: TGTGCCATCAGTGACCCCGACAGGGATAGATCACCCCTCCACTTT. Translated: CAISDPDRDRSPLHF. The chain employs TRBV10-3 and TRBJ1-6; 7 nucleotides line up with TRBD1. In germline, CDR1 is ENHRY, CDR2 SYGVKD. The V gene end was trimmed by 3 bases and the J gene end by 10 bases; junction bases not matched to a gene: 9. This CDR3 contains 15 residues.

This chain joins TRBV10-3 and TRBJ1-1; D is perhaps TRBD1 (5 bases). The CDR3 has 11 amino acids. The germline V gene encodes CDR1 ENHRY and CDR2 SYGVKD. V dropped 6 bases and J dropped 7 bases, with 9 bases sitting between them. The CDR3 here is CAISGHLEAFF. The DNA for the CDR3 is TGTGCCATCAGCGGACACCTTGAAGCTTTCTTT.

This sequence joins TRBV12-5 and TRBJ1-4; perhaps TRBD1 as D (5 bases). V was clipped by 3 bases and J by 8 bases, with 19 bases between them. The CDR3 runs to 16 residues. From germline, CDR1 is LGHNT and CDR2 FRNRAP. This CDR3 is CASGFPTVGAYEKLFF. CDR3 nucleotide sequence: TGTGCTAGTGGTTTTCCGACAGTGGGCGCGTACGAAAAACTGTTTTTT.

The gene calls are TRBV10-3 and TRBJ2-5; 7 bases map to TRBD2. Germline V CDR1 and CDR2: ENHRY, SYGVKD. The V and J ends lost 0 bases and 1 base, in that order; junction bases with no gene match: 8. This CDR3 has 17 amino acids. The CDR3 coding sequence is TGTGCCATCAGTGAGTCGAGTGGCGGGGGACTCCAAGAGACCCAGTACTTC. As protein: CAISESSGGGLQETQYF.

The chain is built from TRBV7-9 and TRBJ2-1; TRBD2 aligns across 8 bases. Germline V gives CDR1 SEHNR, CDR2 FQNEAQ (reference sequence). The CDR3 consists of 17 residues. The V gene end was trimmed by 5 bases and the J gene end by 2 bases; junction bases not matched to a gene: 11. Written as DNA, the CDR3 is TGTGCCAGCAGCGGGCTCGGGGGGGCCGATGCCTACAATGAGCAGTTCTTC. Translation gives CASSGLGGADAYNEQFF.

The gene calls are TRBV10-3 and TRBJ2-2; perhaps TRBD1 as D (5 bases). The CDR3 contains 16 residues. The germline gives CDR1 ENHRY, CDR2 SYGVKD. V lost 0 bases and J 0 bases, leaving 8 bases between the germline ends. This CDR3 is CAISESQGPNTGELFF. The CDR3 nucleotides are TGTGCCATCAGTGAGTCGCAGGGCCCGAACACCGGGGAGCTGTTTTTT.

The chain has TRBV19 and TRBJ2-5, with 7 bases matching TRBD1. The end of the DNA aligns better with TRBJ2-7, so the J call may be wrong. CDR3 size: 15 residues. In germline, CDR1 is LNHDA, CDR2 SQIVND (reference sequence). The CDR3 protein is CASSMPGQPSYEQYF. The CDR3 DNA reads TGTGCCAGTAGTATGCCGGGACAGCCCTCCTACGAGCAGTACTTC.

CDR3 bases: TGTGCCAGCCGACCAGGCAGTAGAGCAGGTAGTGGCTACACCTTC. This codes for CASRPGSRAGSGYTF. The V gene is TRBV7-2, the J gene TRBJ1-2; D not resolved. Per the germline V gene, CDR1 is SGHTA and CDR2 is FQGNSA. CDR3 size: 15 residues. The ends were cut back, 8 bases at V and 7 bases at J, with 23 bases in the middle.

This chain connects TRBV7-3 to TRBJ2-4, with D tentatively TRBD2 (6 bases). Germline V lookup: CDR1 SGHTA, CDR2 FQGTGA. V was pared by 5 bases and J by 5 bases, with 13 bases between. The CDR3 has 14 amino acids. In DNA, the CDR3 is TGTGCCAGCAGCCCTACTCCGGGAGAAAACATTCAGTACTTC. Its translation is CASSPTPGENIQYF.

In its sample, this clone was seen once. J is TRBJ1-6 and V is TRBV7-9; perhaps TRBD1 as D (5 bases). The CDR3 loop spans 18 amino acids. The V gene's germline CDR1 is SEHNR and CDR2 FQNEAQ (reference sequence). V lost 7 bases to trimming and J lost 0 bases, with 19 bases between them. CDR3 region: CASTALAGPSSYNSPLHF. CDR3 nucleotide sequence: TGTGCCAGCACAGCGCTTGCGGGACCGAGCTCCTATAATTCACCCCTCCACTTT.

This clone has only one observation. The chain has TRBV7-2 and TRBJ2-7; 8 bases are a match to TRBD1. The CDR3 length is 15 residues. V trimming: 5 bases; J trimming: 0 bases; junction bases outside the gene matches: 6. Looked up from germline, CDR1 is SGHTA and CDR2 is FQGNSA. The DNA for the CDR3 is TGTGCCAGCAGCCCCTCCACAGGGGGCTCCTACGAGCAGTACTTC. Translating it yields CASSPSTGGSYEQYF.

This clone was detected only a few times. In DNA, the CDR3 is TGTGCCAGCAGTGAAGTCATAGGCAGGGGACATAGCAATCAGCCCCAGCATTTT. Its translation: CASSEVIGRGHSNQPQHF. This chain uses TRBV6-1 with TRBJ1-5; tentatively, D is TRBD1 (6 bases). V dropped 1 base and J dropped 0 bases, with 16 bases sitting between them. The CDR3 length is 18 residues. The germline V gene encodes CDR1 MNHNS and CDR2 SASEGT.

The chain links TRBV5-4 to TRBJ2-3; TRBD2 matches 7 bases. CDR1 and CDR2 from the germline V gene are SGHNT and YYREEE (reference sequence). The CDR3 totals 16 residues. V lost 4 bases to trimming and J lost 2 bases; unmatched junction nucleotides: 10. In DNA form, the CDR3 reads TGTGCCAGCAGCGAAAACGGCCTAGCGGCCACAGATACGCAGTATTTT. It encodes CASSENGLAATDTQYF.

CDR3 sequence reads: CASSLSGQKNTIYF. The DNA for the CDR3 is TGTGCCAGCAGCTTATCAGGGCAGAAAAACACCATATATTTT. The chain employs TRBV7-9 and TRBJ1-3, with D possibly matching TRBD1 (5 bases). Trimming shortened V by 2 bases and J by 6 bases, and 11 bases separated the two germline ends. CDR3 length: 14 amino acids. In germline, CDR1 is SEHNR, CDR2 FQNEAQ (reference sequence).

V and J are TRBV10-3 and TRBJ2-1, with 12 bases fitting TRBD1. CDR1 and CDR2 from the germline V gene are ENHRY and SYGVKD. The CDR3 length is 14 residues. V was pared by 5 bases and J by 7 bases, with 3 bases of the junction left unmatched. The DNA for the CDR3 is TGTGCCATCAGTCCGGGACAGGGGGCGAATGAGCAGTTCTTC. It specifies CAISPGQGANEQFF.

Only one count was recorded for this clone. A junction end diverges from the germline sequence, so it may reflect a read error. Additional DNA sequences in this sample encode the identical CDR3. CDR3 in amino acids: CASSLAPDSYDYTF. CDR3 coding DNA: TGCGCCAGCAGCTTGGCCCCAGACTCCTATGACTACACCTTC. The chain recombines TRBV5-1 with TRBJ1-2, with D unclear. The CDR3 spans 14 residues. Germline V gene lookup returns CDR1 SGHRS and CDR2 YFSETQ.

V is TRBV5-1 and J is TRBJ2-7; maybe TRBD2 (6 bases). The germline gives CDR1 SGHRS, CDR2 YFSETQ. V shed 4 bases and J shed 0 bases, with 17 bases lying between them. CDR3 size: 16 residues. CDR3 DNA: TGCGCCAGCAGCCCCCCGGAGGGCCTTAGCTCCTACGAGCAGTACTTC. This gives the protein CASSPPEGLSSYEQYF. Full variable domain (missing parts from reference TRBV5-1 and TRBJ2-7): KAGVTQTPRYLIKTRGQQVTLSCSPISGHRSVSWYQQTPGQGLQFLFEYFSETQRNKGNFPGRFSGRQFSNSRSEMNVSTLELGDSALYLCASSPPEGLSSYEQYFGPGTRLTVT.

V and J are TRBV7-9 and TRBJ1-1, with D unresolved. Per germline, CDR1 SEHNR and CDR2 FQNEAQ (reference sequence). The length of the CDR3 is 14 residues. Trimming cost V 5 bases and J 3 bases, with 13 bases left between them. CDR3 DNA: TGTGCCAGCAGCGGGTGGTACGGAGACACTGAAGCTTTCTTT. Encoded protein: CASSGWYGDTEAFF.

The chain couples TRBV19 to TRBJ2-7, with 8 bases that match TRBD2. The V and J ends lost 2 bases and 7 bases, in that order; junction bases with no gene match: 1. The CDR3 contains 12 residues. Germline CDR1 reads LNHDA; CDR2 reads SQIVND (reference sequence). CDR3 nucleotide sequence: TGTGCCAGTAGTATACCGGGGGGGGAGCAGTACTTC. It codes for CASSIPGGEQYF.

This clone was detected only a few times. This chain connects TRBV30 to TRBJ2-7; 14 nucleotides align to TRBD2. The CDR3 extends over 15 amino acids. Germline trimming cut 2 bases from V and 2 bases from J; bases unmatched to any gene: 2. Germline V lookup: CDR1 GTSNPN, CDR2 SVGIG (reference sequence). CDR3 DNA: TGTGCCTGGAGTCTGGGACTAGCGGGAGCCTACGAGCAGTACTTC. This codes for CAWSLGLAGAYEQYF.

The CDR3 sequence is CASSLFGELYEQYF. The CDR3 coding sequence is TGTGCCAGCAGCTTATTCGGGGAACTTTACGAGCAGTACTTC. This rearrangement joins TRBV5-6 to TRBJ2-7; D perhaps matches TRBD2 (5 bases). CDR1 is SGHDT and CDR2 is YYEEEE in the germline V gene. V was shortened by 2 bases and J by 4 bases, with 13 bases between the two germline ends. CDR3 size: 14 residues.

This clone was recorded a few times. This chain uses TRBV5-1 with TRBJ2-1; TRBD1 agrees at 12 bases. Trimming cost V 5 bases and J 1 base; bases outside gene matches: 13. Germline V lookup: CDR1 SGHRS, CDR2 YFSETQ. This CDR3 has 19 amino acids. In DNA form, the CDR3 reads TGCGCCAGCAGTACCCGGGGACAGGGGGCAGGGGAATCCTACAATGAGCAGTTCTTC. Its translation: CASSTRGQGAGESYNEQFF.

This chain uses TRBV13 with TRBJ1-1, with a tentative D call TRBD1 (6 bases). CDR3 length: 15 amino acids. Trimming took off 6 bases at V and 1 base at J, with 15 bases between the two ends. Looked up from germline, CDR1 is PRHDT and CDR2 is FYEKMQ (reference sequence). DNA of the CDR3: TGTGCCAGCAGAAGGGCAGGGGTGAGGAACACTGAAGCTTTCTTT. Translating it yields CASRRAGVRNTEAFF. The full variable domain, rest sourced from reference TRBV13 and TRBJ1-1, is AAGVIQSPRHLIKEKRETATLKCYPIPRHDTVYWYQQGPGQDPQFLISFYEKMQSDKGSIPDRFSAQQFSDYHSELNMSSLELGDSALYFCASRRAGVRNTEAFFGQGTRLTVV.

This clone was recorded only once. The chain has TRBV7-9 and TRBJ2-1; TRBD1 is a possible D gene (5 bases). Germline V gene data show CDR1 as SEHNR and CDR2 as FQNEAQ (reference sequence). The CDR3 has 12 residues. V gave up 5 bases and J gave up 10 bases, with 12 bases separating them. CDR3 in amino acids: CASSLDSWEQFF. The CDR3, as DNA: TGTGCCAGCAGCCTTGACAGTTGGGAGCAGTTCTTC.

In this sample, this clone turned up once. The chain links TRBV6-4 to TRBJ2-3; TRBD1 aligns across 8 bases. There are 17 residues in the CDR3. V lost 6 bases, J lost 1 base, and 12 bases stayed unmatched. Germline V CDR1 and CDR2: MRHNA, SNTAGT. The CDR3 protein is CASSGTESGQGTDTQYF. The CDR3 bases are TGTGCCAGCAGCGGAACGGAGTCGGGACAGGGCACAGATACGCAGTATTTT.

This clone was recorded only once. The chain is built from TRBV11-2 and TRBJ1-2; D is perhaps TRBD1 (6 bases). Germline CDR1 is SGHAT and CDR2 is FQNNGV. The V and J ends lost 5 bases and 4 bases respectively, with 11 bases between them. The CDR3 is made up of 13 amino acids. CDR3 in DNA: TGTGCCAGCAGCCCCGACAGGATCTATGGCTACACCTTC. It yields the protein CASSPDRIYGYTF.

This chain uses TRBV19 with TRBJ1-4; D is ambiguous. The CDR3 extends over 15 amino acids. Trimming stripped 3 bases from V and 0 bases from J, with 8 bases between. From germline, CDR1 is LNHDA and CDR2 SQIVND (reference sequence). CDR3 loop: CASSIGASTNEKLFF. The CDR3 coding sequence is TGTGCCAGTAGTATTGGAGCGTCAACTAATGAAAAACTGTTTTTT. Full variable domain (missing parts from reference TRBV19 and TRBJ1-4): DGGITQSPKYLFRKEGQNVTLSCEQNLNHDAMYWYRQDPGQGLRLIYYSQIVNDFQKGDIAEGYSVSREKKESFPLTVTSAQKNPTAFYLCASSIGASTNEKLFFGSGTQLSVL.